This entry is about one T cell receptor beta chain. Its antigen is not identified. Germline V gene sequence: CDR1 WSHSY, CDR2 SAAADI. The CDR3 runs 17 residues. The ends lost 8 bases at V and 3 bases at J; junction bases unmatched: 6. The TCR beta libraries were generated through quantitative 5'-RACE incorporating molecular barcodes. TCRdb itself ran the 5' RACE reads through MiXCR, one entry per CDR3 protein. The sample yields hundreds of thousands of distinct CDR3 sequences, roughly 12% seen once. These data are taken from a study of CD8 T cells in ankylosing spondylitis. Whole-study results and caveats: A TCR beta motif of fewer than ten highly homologous variants appeared characteristic of ankylosing spondylitis blood.

The source material was blood, either unsorted or a sorted T cell fraction (not recorded which). This receptor was obtained from a male donor with ankylosing spondylitis. The chain combines TRBV10-2 with TRBJ2-2, with 16 nucleotides matching TRBD2. DNA of the CDR3: TGCGCCAGCCTAGGGACTAGCGGGAGGGGGGACACCGGGGAGCTGTTTTTT. The encoded protein is CASLGTSGRGDTGELFF.